The clone carrying this TCR beta chain was recorded only once. Antigen: not known. This record comes from a study of vaccination effects on CD4 cells after COVID-19. The study, taken as a whole, reports: Infection-derived and vaccine-derived clones contracted markedly late after vaccination.

Prior to sequencing, the ViraFEST assay stimulated PBMC with viral peptide pools, which expanded the antigen-specific CD4+ T cells. It was after nine to ten days of culture that CD4+ T cells were isolated. Nucleocapsid antibodies were negative in the vaccine recipients, who had never had SARS-CoV-2 infection. Germline V CDR1 and CDR2: SGHRS, YFSETQ. The CDR3 loop spans 14 amino acids. V dropped 5 bases and J dropped 0 bases, with 12 bases sitting between them. This table comes from immunoSEQ multiplex PCR, and its TCRdb copy is limited to in-frame clones, with some not included. The table records tens of thousands of clones, about 74% of them present only once.

The chain carries TRBV5-1 and TRBJ2-7; D unresolved. The sequences come from CD4+ T cells from PBMCs cultured with SARS-CoV-2 spike peptides, collected before COVID-19 vaccination. The sequence was collected from a human donor who received a COVID-19 vaccine. The CDR3 is CASRSGSSSYEQYF. The CDR3 DNA reads as TGCGCCAGCAGATCCGGGTCCAGCTCCTACGAGCAGTACTTC.